A selection of T cell receptor beta chains follows, all from one sample in a study of blood T cell repertoires in COVID-19. Repertoires were generated with immunoSEQ multiplex PCR, while TCRdb's copy carries only in-frame clones and drops some. This repertoire shows about 59,000 clones, less than 80% found once; its top ten account for more than 3%. Source material: peripheral blood. These receptors were obtained from a man between 60 and 70 years old with acute or convalescent COVID-19. Each CDR3 is given with its conserved first and last residue. The D gene is left open where the match is weak. Size values are once, few and many counts, or a class for expanded clones, and some rows have none.

CDR3 DNA | CDR3 protein | V gene | clone size | J gene | D gene
TGTGCCACCAGTGACCCAGGGGGGCTCAGCGGGGAGCTGTTTTTT | CATSDPGGLSGELFF | TRBV24-1 | NA | TRBJ2-2 | NA
TGTGCCAGCAGCTTTGACAGGGGGCGCGACAATGAGCAGTTCTTC | CASSFDRGRDNEQFF | TRBV5-4 | few | TRBJ2-1 | TRBD1
TGTGCCAGCAGCCCGGGACAGGGGGCGCGAGCTTTCTTT | CASSPGQGARAFF | TRBV9 | NA | TRBJ1-1 | TRBD1
TGTGCCAGTGGACTGGGACAGCTAGCCAAAAACATTCAGTACTTC | CASGLGQLAKNIQYF | TRBV19 | NA | TRBJ2-4 | TRBD1
TGTGCCAGCAGTGACCCCGAATGGCGGGAGACCACAGATACGCAGTATTTT | CASSDPEWRETTDTQYF | TRBV6-4 | NA | TRBJ2-3 | TRBD2
TGTGCCAGCAGTCCGGGATTCTACAATGAGCAGTTCTTC | CASSPGFYNEQFF | TRBV28 | few | TRBJ2-1 | NA
TGCAGTGTATATGGGAGGCATGGCTACACCTTC | CSVYGRHGYTF | TRBV20-1 | NA | TRBJ1-2 | NA
TGTGCCACCAGTGACCCCGGGATAAATGAAAAACTGTTTTTT | CATSDPGINEKLFF | TRBV24-1 | once | TRBJ1-4 | NA
TGCGCCAGCAGCCTGAGGGCACAGACCTACAATGAGCAGTTCTTC | CASSLRAQTYNEQFF | TRBV4-1 | NA | TRBJ2-1 | NA
TGCAGCGTTGTTTATCGACAGGGCCTCTCCTACGAGCAGTACTTC | CSVVYRQGLSYEQYF | TRBV29-1 | NA | TRBJ2-7 | TRBD1
TGTGCCAGCAGCTCCCCCCCTACGGCGGACAGATCTTTTTCCTACGAGCAGTACTTC | CASSSPPTADRSFSYEQYF | TRBV9 | NA | TRBJ2-7 | NA
TGCGCCAGCAGCTTGTTGAGGGAGACCCAGTACTTC | CASSLLRETQYF | TRBV5-1 | NA | TRBJ2-5 | NA
TGTGCCAGCAGCCAAGATTTAGGGGGCTCTAACACTGAAGCTTTCTTT | CASSQDLGGSNTEAFF | TRBV3-1/TRBV3-2 | NA | TRBJ1-1 | TRBD1
TGTGCCAGCAGCTTACACTACGAGCAGTACTTC | CASSLHYEQYF | TRBV7-9 | NA | TRBJ2-7 | NA
TGTGCCAGCAGCTTAGAAGTCAGGGGGCGCGGCTACACCTTC | CASSLEVRGRGYTF | TRBV7-2 | NA | TRBJ1-2 | TRBD1
TGTGCCAGCTCACCAGCAGGATCTCAGCCCCAGCATTTT | CASSPAGSQPQHF | TRBV18 | NA | TRBJ1-5 | NA
TGTGCCAGTAGTCCTCGGACAGGGAGAGTAACTAATGAAAAACTGTTTTTT | CASSPRTGRVTNEKLFF | TRBV19 | NA | TRBJ1-4 | TRBD1
TGCAGCGTCGGTGGTCTAGGAAACGAGCAGTACTTC | CSVGGLGNEQYF | TRBV29-1 | NA | TRBJ2-7 | NA
TGTGCCAGCAGCCTTAACGTAGGCGGGGGGCGAGGGGAGACCCAGTACTTC | CASSLNVGGGRGETQYF | TRBV7-9 | NA | TRBJ2-5 | TRBD2
TGTGCCAGTAGTACCCAACGTGAAGGACTTTATGGCTACACCTTC | CASSTQREGLYGYTF | TRBV19 | NA | TRBJ1-2 | NA
TGTGCCAGCAGTTCGAGACAGGGTTCTGGCTATGGCTACACCTTC | CASSSRQGSGYGYTF | TRBV28 | NA | TRBJ1-2 | TRBD1
TGTGCCTGGAGTGTCGGCGGGAACTACGAGCAGTACTTC | CAWSVGGNYEQYF | TRBV30 | few | TRBJ2-7 | NA
TGTGCCAGCAGTTTTATCGACAGGGAGAAGTACTTC | CASSFIDREKYF | TRBV12-3/TRBV12-4 | NA | TRBJ2-7 | TRBD1
TGTGCCAGCAGCCCGAGGAGGAGTAGCTACGAGCAGTACTTC | CASSPRRSSYEQYF | TRBV7-9 | NA | TRBJ2-7 | NA
TGTGCCAGCAGTTCCCCCGGGACAGGGCGAGAGACCCAGTACTTC | CASSSPGTGRETQYF | TRBV27 | NA | TRBJ2-5 | TRBD1
TGTGCCAGCAGCCCCGGACAGGGAATAGCCAAAAACATTCAGTACTTC | CASSPGQGIAKNIQYF | TRBV7-6 | once | TRBJ2-4 | TRBD1
TGTGCCAGCAACGTGGGGGGGAGGACTGAAGCTTTCTTT | CASNVGGRTEAFF | TRBV7-9 | NA | TRBJ1-1 | NA
TGTGCCACCAGCACACGAGGGCCTGGGGCCAACGTCCTGACTTTC | CATSTRGPGANVLTF | TRBV15 | NA | TRBJ2-6 | NA
TGTGCCACCAGTGAGGGTTCCCGCGGTCCCCTCCACTTT | CATSEGSRGPLHF | TRBV24-1 | NA | TRBJ1-6 | NA
TGTGCCAGCAGCCAGGGGCACCACTCTGGAAACACCATATATTTT | CASSQGHHSGNTIYF | TRBV2 | few | TRBJ1-3 | NA
TGTGCCAGCAGTTTATCCAGGGGGCTGAACGAGCAGTACTTC | CASSLSRGLNEQYF | TRBV27 | NA | TRBJ2-7 | TRBD1
TGTGCCAGTAGCACGACAGGGTATAGCAATCAGCCCCAGCATTTT | CASSTTGYSNQPQHF | TRBV19 | NA | TRBJ1-5 | TRBD1
TGTGCCAGCAGCTTAGGGACAGGGAACTATGGCTACACCTTC | CASSLGTGNYGYTF | TRBV11-2 | NA | TRBJ1-2 | TRBD1